The sample holds many counts of the clone carrying this TCR beta chain. What it binds is not known. The data are from a study of regulatory T cells in long-lasting Graves disease. In the study overall: The term persistent Graves' disease signified upward of 5 years on antithyroid drugs with positive TSH receptor antibodies.

The time point: persistent/refractory GD, antithyroid drugs over 5 years with positive TRAb. PBMC-derived RNA was used for the TCR library. The germline gives CDR1 MDHEN, CDR2 SYDVKM. The CDR3 consists of 15 residues. V lost 4 bases and J lost 2, with 11 bases in between. Study-level results: The TCR repertoire of persistent Graves' patients was less diverse than that of newly diagnosed ones. Limited samples may have lowered accuracy.

Assembly of TCR beta libraries relied on iRepertoire HTBI primers together with Arm-PCR of CDR3 regions. TCRdb fed the multiplex PCR reads into MiXCR, producing one record per CDR3 protein. In the table there are 350,000 to 450,000 distinct CDR3 sequences, over 20% of which are singletons. The starting material was peripheral blood mononuclear cells (PBMCs), obtained when the disease was refractory, from a patient treated with antithyroid drugs. This clonotype was obtained from a female donor with Graves disease. The rearrangement links TRBV28 to TRBJ2-2, with TRBD1 as a possible D gene (6 bases). CDR3 loop: CASSSPQGNTGELFF. Written as DNA, the CDR3 is TGTGCCAGCAGTTCACCACAGGGTAACACCGGGGAGCTGTTTTTT.